This T cell receptor (beta chain) was sequenced in a study of control samples from healthy donors and cancer patients. Produced via immunoSEQ multiplex PCR; TCRdb's table is partial and in-frame only. The sample shows 140,000 or so clones, around 94% of them seen only once. The CDR3 runs to 16 residues. The germline V gene has CDR1 SEHNR and CDR2 FQNEAQ (reference sequence). V was cut by 5 bases and J by 3 bases, with 14 bases left in between. Sequencing was performed on PBMCs. The receptor was derived from a man aged 55 to 70 with colorectal cancer. V gene TRBV7-9 combines with J gene TRBJ1-6; a possible D gene is TRBD1 (5 bases). The CDR3 DNA is TGTGCCAGCAGCCCCATCGTCGGGGGCTATAATTCACCCCTCCACTTT. It codes for CASSPIVGGYNSPLHF. The full variable domain, in which reference TRBV7-9 and TRBJ1-6 provide the parts outside the CDR3, is DTGVSQNPRHKITKRGQNVTFRCDPISEHNRLYWYRQTLGQGPEFLTYFQNEAQLEKSRLLSDRFSAERPKGSFSTLEIQRTEQGDSAMYLCASSPIVGGYNSPLHFGNGTRLTVT.